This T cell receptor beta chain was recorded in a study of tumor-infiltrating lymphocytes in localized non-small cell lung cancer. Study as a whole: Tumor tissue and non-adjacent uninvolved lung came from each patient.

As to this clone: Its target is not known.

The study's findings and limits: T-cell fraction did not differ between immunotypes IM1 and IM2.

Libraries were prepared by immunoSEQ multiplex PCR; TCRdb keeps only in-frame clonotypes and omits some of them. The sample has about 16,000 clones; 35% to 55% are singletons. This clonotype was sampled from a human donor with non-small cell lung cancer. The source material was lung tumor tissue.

The CDR3: CASSVPGQGDYEQYF. The DNA of the CDR3 is TGTGCCAGCAGCGTACCGGGACAGGGGGACTACGAGCAGTACTTC. This chain joins TRBV7-8 and TRBJ2-7; 11 nucleotides agree with TRBD1. Trimming took 5 bases from V and 3 from J; bases not matched to a gene: 6. The CDR3 extends over 15 amino acids. Germline CDR1 SGHVS, CDR2 FQNEAQ.